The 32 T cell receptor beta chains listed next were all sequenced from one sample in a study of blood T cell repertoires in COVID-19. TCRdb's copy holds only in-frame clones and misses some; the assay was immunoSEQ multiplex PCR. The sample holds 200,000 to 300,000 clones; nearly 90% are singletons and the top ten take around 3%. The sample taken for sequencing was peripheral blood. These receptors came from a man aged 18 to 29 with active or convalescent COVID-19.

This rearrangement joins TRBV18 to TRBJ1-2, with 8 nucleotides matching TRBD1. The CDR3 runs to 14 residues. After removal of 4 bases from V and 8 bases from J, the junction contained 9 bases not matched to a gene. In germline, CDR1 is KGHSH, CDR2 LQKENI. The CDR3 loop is CASSLGQALLGYTF. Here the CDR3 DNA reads TGTGCCAGCTCACTGGGACAGGCACTTTTGGGCTACACCTTC. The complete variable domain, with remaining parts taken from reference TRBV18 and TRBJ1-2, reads NAGVMQNPRHLVRRRGQEARLRCSPMKGHSHVYWYRQLPEEGLKFMVYLQKENIIDESGMPKERFSAEFPKEGPSILRIQQVVRGDSAAYFCASSLGQALLGYTFGSGTRLTVV.

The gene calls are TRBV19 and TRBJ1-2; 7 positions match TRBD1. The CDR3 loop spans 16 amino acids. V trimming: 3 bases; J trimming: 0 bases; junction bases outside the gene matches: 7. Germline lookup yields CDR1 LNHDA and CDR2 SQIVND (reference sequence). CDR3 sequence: CASSITGQPANYGYTF. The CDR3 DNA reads TGTGCCAGTAGTATTACGGGACAGCCTGCTAACTATGGCTACACCTTC.

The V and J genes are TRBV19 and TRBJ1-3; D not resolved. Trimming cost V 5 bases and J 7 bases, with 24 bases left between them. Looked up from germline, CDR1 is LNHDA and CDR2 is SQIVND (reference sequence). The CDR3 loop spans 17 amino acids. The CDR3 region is CASSESSGSGGHNTIYF. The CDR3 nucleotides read TGTGCCAGTAGTGAATCGTCGGGCTCTGGAGGCCATAACACCATATATTTT.

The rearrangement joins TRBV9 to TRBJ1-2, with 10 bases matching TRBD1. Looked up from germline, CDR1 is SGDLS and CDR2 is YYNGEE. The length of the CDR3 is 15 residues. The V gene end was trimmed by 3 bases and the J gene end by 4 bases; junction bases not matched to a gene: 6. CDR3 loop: CASSETGGISYGYTF. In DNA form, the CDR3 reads TGTGCCAGCAGCGAGACAGGGGGCATCAGCTATGGCTACACCTTC.

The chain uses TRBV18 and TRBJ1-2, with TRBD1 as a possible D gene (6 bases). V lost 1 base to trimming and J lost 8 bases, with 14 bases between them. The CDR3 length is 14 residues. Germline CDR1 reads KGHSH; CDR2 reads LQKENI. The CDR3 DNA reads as TGTGCCAGCTCACCACGGGACACCGGTGGCGGCTACACCTTC. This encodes CASSPRDTGGGYTF.

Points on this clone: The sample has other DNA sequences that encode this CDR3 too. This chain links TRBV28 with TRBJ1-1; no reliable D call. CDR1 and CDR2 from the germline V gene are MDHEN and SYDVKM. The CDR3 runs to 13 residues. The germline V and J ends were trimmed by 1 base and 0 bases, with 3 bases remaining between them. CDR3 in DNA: TGTGCCAGCAGTTTATCAGTGAACACTGAAGCTTTCTTT. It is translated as CASSLSVNTEAFF.

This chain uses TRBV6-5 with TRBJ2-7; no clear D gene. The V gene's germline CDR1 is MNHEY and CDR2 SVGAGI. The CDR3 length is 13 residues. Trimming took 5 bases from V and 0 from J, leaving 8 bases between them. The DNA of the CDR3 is TGTGCCAGCAGTCACAGAGACTCCTACGAGCAGTACTTC. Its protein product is CASSHRDSYEQYF.

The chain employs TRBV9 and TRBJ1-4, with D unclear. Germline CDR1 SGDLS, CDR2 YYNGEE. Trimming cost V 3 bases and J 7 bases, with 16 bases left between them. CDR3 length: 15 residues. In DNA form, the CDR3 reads TGTGCCAGCAGCGCCTGGTCGTCGACGGGTGAAAAACTGTTTTTT. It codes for CASSAWSSTGEKLFF.

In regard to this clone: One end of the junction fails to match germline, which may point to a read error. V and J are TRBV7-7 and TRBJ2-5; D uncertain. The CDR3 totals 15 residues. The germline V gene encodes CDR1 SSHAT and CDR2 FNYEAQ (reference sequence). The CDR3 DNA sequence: TGTGCTAGCAGCAATACCCCGACCGCGGCGGAGACCCAGTACTTC. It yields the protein CASSNTPTAAETQYF.

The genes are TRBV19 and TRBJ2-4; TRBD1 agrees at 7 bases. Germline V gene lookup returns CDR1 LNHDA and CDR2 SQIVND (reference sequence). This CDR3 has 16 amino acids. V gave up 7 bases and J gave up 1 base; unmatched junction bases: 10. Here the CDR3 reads CASNPRTGSAKNIQYF. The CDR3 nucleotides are TGTGCCAGTAACCCTAGGACAGGCTCGGCCAAAAACATTCAGTACTTC.

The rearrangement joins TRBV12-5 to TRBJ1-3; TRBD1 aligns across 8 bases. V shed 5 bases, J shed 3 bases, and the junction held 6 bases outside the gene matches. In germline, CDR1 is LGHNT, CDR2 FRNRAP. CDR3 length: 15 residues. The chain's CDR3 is CASGRGTGGGNTIYF. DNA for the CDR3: TGTGCTAGTGGTCGAGGGACAGGCGGTGGAAACACCATATATTTT.

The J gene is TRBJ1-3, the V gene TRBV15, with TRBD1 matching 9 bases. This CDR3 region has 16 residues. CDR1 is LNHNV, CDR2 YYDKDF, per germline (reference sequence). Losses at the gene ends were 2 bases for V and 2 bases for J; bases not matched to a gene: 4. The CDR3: CATSRTRQGAGNTIYF. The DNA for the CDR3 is TGTGCCACCAGCAGAACTCGACAGGGGGCTGGAAACACCATATATTTT.

The CDR3 loop is CASSFLGTGNVLYGYTF. CDR3 DNA: TGTGCCAGCAGCTTCCTCGGGACAGGGAACGTACTCTATGGCTACACCTTC. V and J are TRBV7-9 and TRBJ1-2; TRBD1 agrees at 9 bases. V trimming: 3 bases; J trimming: 4 bases; junction bases outside the gene matches: 12. Germline CDR1 SEHNR, CDR2 FQNEAQ (reference sequence). The CDR3 is made up of 17 amino acids. The variable domain in full, completed from reference TRBV7-9 and TRBJ1-2, reads DTGVSQNPRHKITKRGQNVTFRCDPISEHNRLYWYRQTLGQGPEFLTYFQNEAQLEKSRLLSDRFSAERPKGSFSTLEIQRTEQGDSAMYLCASSFLGTGNVLYGYTFGSGTRLTVV.

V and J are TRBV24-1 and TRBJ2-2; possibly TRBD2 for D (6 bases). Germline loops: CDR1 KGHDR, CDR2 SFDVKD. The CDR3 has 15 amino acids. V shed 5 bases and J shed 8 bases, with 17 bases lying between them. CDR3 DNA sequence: TGTGCCACCAGTGTTAGCGGAGCATTAAGGGGGGAGCTGTTTTTT. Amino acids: CATSVSGALRGELFF.

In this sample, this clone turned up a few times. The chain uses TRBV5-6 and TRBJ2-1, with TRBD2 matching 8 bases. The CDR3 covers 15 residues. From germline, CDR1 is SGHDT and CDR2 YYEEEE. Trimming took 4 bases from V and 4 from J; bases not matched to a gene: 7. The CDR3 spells CASSRLATQYNEQFF. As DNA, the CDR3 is TGTGCCAGCAGCCGACTAGCGACCCAATACAATGAGCAGTTCTTC. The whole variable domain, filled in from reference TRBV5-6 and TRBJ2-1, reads DAGVTQSPTHLIKTRGQQVTLRCSPKSGHDTVSWYQQALGQGPQFIFQYYEEEERQRGNFPDRFSGHQFPNYSSELNVNALLLGDSALYLCASSRLATQYNEQFFGPGTRLTVL.

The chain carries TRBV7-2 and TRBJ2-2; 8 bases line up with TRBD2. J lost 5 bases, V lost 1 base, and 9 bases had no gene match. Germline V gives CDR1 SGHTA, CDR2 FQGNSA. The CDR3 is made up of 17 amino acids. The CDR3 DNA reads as TGTGCCAGCAGCTTAGGAGGTGTCGGGGGGGTAACCGGGGAGCTGTTTTTT. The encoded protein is CASSLGGVGGVTGELFF. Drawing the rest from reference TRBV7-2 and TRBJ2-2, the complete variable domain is GAGVSQSPSNKVTEKGKDVELRCDPISGHTALYWYRQSLGQGLEFLIYFQGNSAPDKSGLPSDRFSAERTGGSVSTLTIQRTQQEDSAVYLCASSLGGVGGVTGELFFGEGSRLTVL.

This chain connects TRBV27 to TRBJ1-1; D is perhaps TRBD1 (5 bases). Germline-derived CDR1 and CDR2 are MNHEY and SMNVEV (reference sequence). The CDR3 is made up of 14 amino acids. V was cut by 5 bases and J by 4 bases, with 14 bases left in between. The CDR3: CASSIGGGSTEAFF. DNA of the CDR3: TGTGCCAGCAGTATAGGTGGGGGGAGCACTGAAGCTTTCTTT.

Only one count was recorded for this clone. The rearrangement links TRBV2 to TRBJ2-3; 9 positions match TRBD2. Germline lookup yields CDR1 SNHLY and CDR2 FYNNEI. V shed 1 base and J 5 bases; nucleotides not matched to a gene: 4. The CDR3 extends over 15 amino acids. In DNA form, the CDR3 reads TGTGCCAGCAGTGAAGGCGGGGGGGCTGGAGATACGCAGTATTTT. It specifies CASSEGGGAGDTQYF. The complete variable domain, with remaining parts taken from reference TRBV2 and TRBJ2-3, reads EPEVTQTPSHQVTQMGQEVILRCVPISNHLYFYWYRQILGQKVEFLVSFYNNEISEKSEIFDDQFSVERPDGSNFTLKIRSTKLEDSAMYFCASSEGGGAGDTQYFGPGTRLTVL.

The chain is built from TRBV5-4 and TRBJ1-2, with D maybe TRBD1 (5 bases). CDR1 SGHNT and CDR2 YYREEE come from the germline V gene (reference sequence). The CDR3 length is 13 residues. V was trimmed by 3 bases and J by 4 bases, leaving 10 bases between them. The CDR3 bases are TGTGCCAGCAGCTCCAACGGGGGCTATGGCTACACCTTC. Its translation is CASSSNGGYGYTF.

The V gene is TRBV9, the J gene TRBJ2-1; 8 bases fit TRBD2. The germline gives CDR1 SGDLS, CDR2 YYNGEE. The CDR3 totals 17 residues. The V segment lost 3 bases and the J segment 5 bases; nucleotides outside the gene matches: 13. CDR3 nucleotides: TGTGCCAGCAGCGAGGGCCCCGGGACTAGAGGGAACAATGAGCAGTTCTTC. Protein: CASSEGPGTRGNNEQFF.

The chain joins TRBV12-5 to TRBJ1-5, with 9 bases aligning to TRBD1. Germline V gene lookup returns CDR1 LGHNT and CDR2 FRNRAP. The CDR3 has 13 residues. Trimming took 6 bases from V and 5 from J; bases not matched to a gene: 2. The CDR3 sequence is CASGWDRDQPQHF. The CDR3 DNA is TGTGCTAGTGGCTGGGACAGGGATCAGCCCCAGCATTTT.

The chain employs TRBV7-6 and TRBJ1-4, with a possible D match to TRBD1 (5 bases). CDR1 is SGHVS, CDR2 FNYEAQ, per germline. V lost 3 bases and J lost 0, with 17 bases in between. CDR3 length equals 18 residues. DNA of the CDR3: TGTGCCAGCAGCTTGGGAGGGGCGGGTTTCGCAACTAATGAAAAACTGTTTTTT. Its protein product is CASSLGGAGFATNEKLFF.

The CDR3 protein is CSVMGQPQEGRNTIYF. CDR3 coding DNA: TGCAGCGTTATGGGACAGCCCCAGGAAGGGAGAAACACCATATATTTT. V is TRBV29-1 and J is TRBJ1-3; the match to TRBD1 covers 7 bases. This CDR3 spans 16 amino acids. V lost 5 bases to trimming and J lost 5 bases; unmatched junction nucleotides: 15. Germline V lookup: CDR1 SQVTM, CDR2 ANQGSEA. The variable domain in full, with the rest retrieved from reference TRBV29-1 and TRBJ1-3, is SAVISQKPSRDICQRGTSLTIQCQVDSQVTMMFWYRQQPGQSLTLIATANQGSEATYESGFVIDKFPISRPNLTFSTLTVSNMSPEDSSIYLCSVMGQPQEGRNTIYFGEGSWLTVV.

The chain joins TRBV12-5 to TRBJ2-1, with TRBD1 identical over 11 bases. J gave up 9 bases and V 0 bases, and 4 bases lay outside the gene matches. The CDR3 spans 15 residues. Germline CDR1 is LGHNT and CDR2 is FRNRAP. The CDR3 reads CASGLVGTGGGEQFF. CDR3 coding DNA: TGTGCTAGTGGTTTGGTAGGGACAGGGGGAGGTGAGCAGTTCTTC.

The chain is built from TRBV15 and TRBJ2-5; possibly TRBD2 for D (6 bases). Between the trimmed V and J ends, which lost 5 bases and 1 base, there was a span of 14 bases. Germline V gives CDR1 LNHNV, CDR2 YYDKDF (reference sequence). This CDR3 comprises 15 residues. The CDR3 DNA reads TGTGCCACCAGCTTTTTCTTGGGGGGCCAAGAGACCCAGTACTTC. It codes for CATSFFLGGQETQYF. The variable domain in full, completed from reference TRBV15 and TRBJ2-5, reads DAMVIQNPRYQVTQFGKPVTLSCSQTLNHNVMYWYQQKSSQAPKLLFHYYDKDFNNEADTPDNFQSRRPNTSFCFLDIRSPGLGDTAMYLCATSFFLGGQETQYFGPGTRLLVL.

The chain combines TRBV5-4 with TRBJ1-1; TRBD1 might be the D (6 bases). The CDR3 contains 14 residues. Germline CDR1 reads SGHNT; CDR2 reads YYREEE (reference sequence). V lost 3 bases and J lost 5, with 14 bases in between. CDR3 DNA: TGTGCCAGCAGCTCTACAGGGCAGGGAACTGAAGCTTTCTTT. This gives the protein CASSSTGQGTEAFF.

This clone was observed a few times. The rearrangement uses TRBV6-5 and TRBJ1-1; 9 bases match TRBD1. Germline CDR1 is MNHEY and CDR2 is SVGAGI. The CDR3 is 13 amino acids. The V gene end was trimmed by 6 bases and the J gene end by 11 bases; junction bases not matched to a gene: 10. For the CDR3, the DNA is TGTGCCAGCAGGGGACAGGGAAGAATGGATGCTTTCTTT. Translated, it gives CASRGQGRMDAFF.

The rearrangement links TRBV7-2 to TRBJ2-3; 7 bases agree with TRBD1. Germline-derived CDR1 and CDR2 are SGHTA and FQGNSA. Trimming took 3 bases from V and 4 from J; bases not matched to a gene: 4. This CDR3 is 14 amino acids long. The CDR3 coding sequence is TGTGCCAGCAGCTTCGACAGGGTAGCAGATACGCAGTATTTT. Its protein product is CASSFDRVADTQYF.

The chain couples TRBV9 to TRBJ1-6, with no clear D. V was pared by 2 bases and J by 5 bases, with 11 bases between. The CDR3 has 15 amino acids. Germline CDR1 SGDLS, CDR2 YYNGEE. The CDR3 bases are TGTGCCAGCAGCGTGTCGGGAGCGAATAATTCACCCCTCCACTTT. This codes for CASSVSGANNSPLHF.

In DNA, the CDR3 is TGTGCCAGCAGCTTGCCTTTCCAGGACTATGGCTACACCTTC. This codes for CASSLPFQDYGYTF. V is TRBV5-6 and J is TRBJ1-2; D gene unclear. The germline V and J ends were trimmed by 1 base and 3 bases, with 10 bases remaining between them. The CDR3 length is 14 residues. CDR1 and CDR2 (germline): SGHDT, YYEEEE.

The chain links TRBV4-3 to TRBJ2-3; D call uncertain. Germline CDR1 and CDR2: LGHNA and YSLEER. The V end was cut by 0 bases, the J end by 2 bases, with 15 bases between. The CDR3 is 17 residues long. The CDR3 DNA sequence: TGCGCCAGCAGCCAAGATGAGGTAGCTGCCACCACAGATACGCAGTATTTT. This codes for CASSQDEVAATTDTQYF.

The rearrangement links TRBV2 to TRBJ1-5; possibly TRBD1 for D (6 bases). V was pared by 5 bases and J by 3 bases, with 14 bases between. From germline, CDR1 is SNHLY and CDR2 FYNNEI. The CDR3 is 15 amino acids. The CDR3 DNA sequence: TGTGCCAGCAGTCACACTGGACAGATCAATCAGCCCCAGCATTTT. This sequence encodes CASSHTGQINQPQHF.